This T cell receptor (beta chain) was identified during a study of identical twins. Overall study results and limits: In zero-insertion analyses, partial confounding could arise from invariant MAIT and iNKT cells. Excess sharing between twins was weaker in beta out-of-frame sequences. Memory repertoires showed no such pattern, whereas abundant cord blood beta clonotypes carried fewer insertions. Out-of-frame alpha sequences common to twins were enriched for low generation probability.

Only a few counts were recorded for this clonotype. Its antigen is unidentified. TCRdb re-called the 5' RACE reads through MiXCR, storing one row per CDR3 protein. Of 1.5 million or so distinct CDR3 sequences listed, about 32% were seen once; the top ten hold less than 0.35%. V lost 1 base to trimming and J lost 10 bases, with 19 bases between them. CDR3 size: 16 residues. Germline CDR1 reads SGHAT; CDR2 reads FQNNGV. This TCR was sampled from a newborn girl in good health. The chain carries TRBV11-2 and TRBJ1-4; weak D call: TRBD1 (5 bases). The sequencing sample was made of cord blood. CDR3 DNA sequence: TGTGCCAGCAGCTTAGTTGCGGGACGGCCGCTTGTAAAACTGTTTTTT. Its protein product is CASSLVAGRPLVKLFF. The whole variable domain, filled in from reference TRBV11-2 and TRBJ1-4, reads EAGVAQSPRYKIIEKRQSVAFWCNPISGHATLYWYQQILGQGPKLLIQFQNNGVVDDSQLPKDRFSAERLKGVDSTLKIQPAKLEDSAVYLCASSLVAGRPLVKLFFGSGTQLSVL.